The sequence of this T cell receptor (beta chain) was determined in a study of blood T cell repertoires in COVID-19 (dated by TCRdb to between 2020 and 2021). Context from the whole study: The collaborator samples originated in the United States, Italy and Spain and spanned the acute and convalescent phases of COVID-19. Deeply sampled blood TCRbeta repertoires from subjects exposed to, actively infected with, or recovered from COVID-19 were included in the dataset. Sample metadata almost always included a de-identified subject ID, COVID-19 status, age in years and sex. The samples were drawn from two sources: the first 160 participants of the ongoing ImmuneRACE study, and 1,254 subjects contributed by 6 global collaborators. Where available, HLA class I and class II types were obtained from metadata supplied by the sample provider rather than from assay-based typing. The prospective study material was composed of cDNA or gDNA derived from T cells, B-cell-depleted T cells, or PBMCs. The repertoires were released in a freely available public database meant as a resource for research on the immune response to SARS-CoV-2.

Note on this clone: The antigen it recognizes is unknown. No quality values exist for individual bases; no much larger clone is one base distant.

The immunoSEQ Assay, a bias-controlled multiplex PCR, was used to amplify TCRbeta CDR3 regions from genomic DNA. Per the authors' processing: Within the assay, amplification of reference gene primers was used to estimate how many nucleated cells each sample contained. Sequence reads were collapsed and filtered to measure the absolute abundance of every unique TCRbeta CDR3 rearrangement. For each sample, productive Simpson clonality was calculated as the square root of Simpson's diversity index across productive rearrangements. The clones in this table, taken by TCRdb from immuneACCESS, are in-frame only. Not every clone is retained; where verified, under half of the shortfall comes from an unresolved V gene, and the cause of the rest is unknown. D and trimming were read from the DNA, whereas the V and J calls and clone size are those reported in that table. The sample yields approximately 23,000 clones; 90% were counted once. In total, the top ten clones hold roughly 2.5% of the sample.

Overall results and qualifications from the work: How much clinical and demographic metadata was included differed by source and by participant, and the metadata was provided uncurated.

Each collaborating institution followed its own protocols to collect whole blood in K2EDTA tubes. For TCRbeta analysis, collaborators shipped samples as frozen whole blood, isolated PBMCs, or DNA extracted from either of those sample types. From the cysteine through the phenylalanine, the CDR3 covers 16 amino acids. Just CDR3 DNA is preserved here, 48 bases in frame from base 1. The source is a man aged 65-85 years with acute or convalescent COVID-19. Recombination connected TRBV21-1 to TRBJ2-3; the table calls TRBD2, which could not be checked here. TRBV21-1 is listed as a pseudogene. Sequenced sample: peripheral blood. CDR3 loop: CASSKSLAGGTDTQYF. The base sequence is TGTGCCAGCAGCAAATCTCTCGCGGGGGGCACAGATACGCAGTATTTT.